This TCR beta chain was profiled in a study of blood T cell repertoires in COVID-19. On the study more broadly: Sites across the United States, Italy and Spain contributed samples from acute and convalescent COVID-19. The cDNA or gDNA used as material had been derived from T cells, B-cell-depleted T cells, or PBMCs.

V shed 6 bases, J shed 1 base, and the junction held 10 bases outside the gene matches. Germline lookup yields CDR1 LGHDT and CDR2 YNNKEL (reference sequence). The CDR3 loop spans 18 amino acids. The table came from immunoSEQ multiplex PCR; TCRdb's copy has only in-frame clones and leaves some out. Of 55,000 to 70,000 clones in the sample, 87% are singletons; the top ten hold about 7%. This sequence was found in a man aged 55 to 70 with active or convalescent COVID-19. Sequencing was carried out using peripheral blood. The rearrangement uses TRBV3-1 (or the pseudogene TRBV3-2) and TRBJ2-1, with 12 bases lining up with TRBD1. The CDR3 nucleotides read TGTGCCAGCAGTTACGGGACAGGGGGCTCGACTTCCTACAATGAGCAGTTCTTC. Protein: CASSYGTGGSTSYNEQFF.